The 22 T cell receptor beta chains listed next were all sequenced from one sample in a study of T cell changes during pregnancy in multiple sclerosis. Libraries were prepared by immunoSEQ multiplex PCR; TCRdb keeps only in-frame clonotypes and omits some of them. Found here are about 51,000 clones, approximately 92% of them singletons; the top ten hold under 0.85%. Sequenced here: CD4+ T cells from peripheral blood mononuclear cells, sampled in the third trimester of pregnancy. These receptors all stem from a female donor with multiple sclerosis, enrolled in a pregnancy study.

This clone occurred a few times. The chain recombines TRBV4-3 with TRBJ2-7; TRBD2 matches 13 bases. The germline gives CDR1 LGHNA, CDR2 YSLEER. The CDR3 is 16 amino acids. The V and J ends lost 3 bases and 4 bases, in that order; junction bases with no gene match: 6. CDR3 in amino acids: CASSQETSGGDYEQYF. The CDR3 nucleotides are TGCGCCAGCAGCCAGGAAACTAGCGGGGGGGATTACGAGCAGTACTTC.

The CDR3 bases are TGTGCCAGCAGACGCCCCGGGACAGGATTCTACGAGCAGTACTTC. Translating it yields CASRRPGTGFYEQYF. This chain connects TRBV28 to TRBJ2-7, with 8 bases matching TRBD1. This CDR3 contains 15 residues. Germline assignment: CDR1 MDHEN and CDR2 SYDVKM. V gave up 6 bases and J gave up 3 bases; unmatched junction bases: 10.

The rearrangement links TRBV10-3 to TRBJ1-5, with 8 positions matching TRBD1. The CDR3 sequence is 16 residues long. V shed 4 bases and J 1 base; nucleotides not matched to a gene: 6. Germline loops: CDR1 ENHRY, CDR2 SYGVKD. CDR3 amino acids: CAISATDRGSNQPQHF. The CDR3 bases are TGTGCCATCAGTGCTACTGACAGGGGAAGCAATCAGCCCCAGCATTTT.

The chain links TRBV6-4 to TRBJ2-7, with 10 bases identical to TRBD1. V was pared by 2 bases and J by 0 bases, with 19 bases of the junction left unmatched. The germline CDR1 and CDR2 sequences are MRHNA and SNTAGT. CDR3 size: 21 residues. The CDR3 is CASSDPLPGQGRDFSSYEQYF. The CDR3 coding sequence is TGTGCCAGCAGTGACCCTCTTCCGGGACAGGGGCGGGACTTCAGCTCCTACGAGCAGTACTTC.

The gene calls are TRBV4-2 and TRBJ2-2, with 10 nucleotides matching TRBD1. The ends lost 1 base at V and 5 bases at J; junction bases unmatched: 1. Germline CDR1 is LGHNA and CDR2 is YNFKEQ. This CDR3 spans 15 amino acids. DNA of the CDR3: TGTGCCAGCAGCCAAGGGACAGGGGGGACCGGGGAGCTGTTTTTT. It codes for CASSQGTGGTGELFF.

The V call is TRBV7-9, the J call TRBJ1-4; tentatively, D is TRBD1 (6 bases). The CDR3 is made up of 13 amino acids. Germline V CDR1 and CDR2: SEHNR, FQNEAQ (reference sequence). V lost 4 bases and J 11 bases, leaving 14 bases between the germline ends. Here the CDR3 DNA reads TGTGCCAGCAGCTCCCCCAGGGGTGGGAAACTGTTTTTT. The encoded protein is CASSSPRGGKLFF.

The J gene is TRBJ1-2, the V gene TRBV19, with a tentative D call TRBD1 (5 bases). This CDR3 is built from 14 residues. V dropped 3 bases and J dropped 0 bases, with 8 bases sitting between them. CDR1 LNHDA and CDR2 SQIVND come from the germline V gene (reference sequence). CDR3 coding DNA: TGTGCCAGTAGTATGGCAGGGCCTAACTATGGCTACACCTTC. This sequence encodes CASSMAGPNYGYTF. The whole variable domain, remainder taken from reference TRBV19 and TRBJ1-2, is DGGITQSPKYLFRKEGQNVTLSCEQNLNHDAMYWYRQDPGQGLRLIYYSQIVNDFQKGDIAEGYSVSREKKESFPLTVTSAQKNPTAFYLCASSMAGPNYGYTFGSGTRLTVV.

A note on this clone: Likely a read error: the CDR3 ends without its conserved phenylalanine or tryptophan. The chain is built from TRBV4-3 and TRBJ1-1, with 9 bases fitting TRBD1. Trimming removed 7 bases from V and 3 bases from J; junction bases left unmatched: 9. Germline CDR1 and CDR2: LGHNA and YSLEER. This CDR3 region has 15 residues. CDR3: CASTGQGLGDTEAFL. The CDR3 DNA sequence: TGCGCCAGCACGGGACAGGGACTTGGGGACACTGAAGCTTTCCTT.

The chain employs TRBV19 and TRBJ2-1; possibly TRBD2 for D (6 bases). Trimming cost V 7 bases and J 0 bases, with 16 bases left between them. The CDR3 runs 16 residues. Looked up from germline, CDR1 is LNHDA and CDR2 is SQIVND (reference sequence). CDR3 sequence (DNA): TGTGCCAGTACCGCAACAGGACTAAGCTCCTACAATGAGCAGTTCTTC. As protein: CASTATGLSSYNEQFF.

V gene TRBV10-3 combines with J gene TRBJ1-1; 10 bases match TRBD1. The CDR3 is 15 residues long. V lost 4 bases to trimming and J lost 5 bases; unmatched junction nucleotides: 7. Germline CDR1 ENHRY, CDR2 SYGVKD. The CDR3 sequence is CAISGTGGIGTEAFF. The DNA of the CDR3 is TGTGCCATCAGTGGGACAGGGGGGATTGGGACTGAAGCTTTCTTT.

V and J are TRBV27 and TRBJ2-1, with 7 bases that match TRBD2. This CDR3 contains 16 residues. The germline gives CDR1 MNHEY, CDR2 SMNVEV (reference sequence). V lost 5 bases and J lost 4; bases outside the gene matches: 11. The CDR3, as DNA: TGTGCCAGCAGTCCTTCGCGGGGGAAGGGTTACAATGAGCAGTTCTTC. It yields the protein CASSPSRGKGYNEQFF.

V is TRBV7-9 and J is TRBJ2-1; 13 positions agree with TRBD2. Germline CDR1 reads SEHNR; CDR2 reads FQNEAQ (reference sequence). There are 14 residues in the CDR3. Trimming removed 7 bases from V and 9 bases from J; junction bases left unmatched: 6. CDR3 sequence: CASKPGLAGVEQFF. The DNA of the CDR3 is TGTGCCAGCAAACCTGGACTAGCGGGAGTTGAGCAGTTCTTC.

The CDR3 coding sequence is TGTGCCAGCAGTGACTCCGCTAGCGGGAGCCCCGGGGAGCTGTTTTTT. The encoded protein is CASSDSASGSPGELFF. J is TRBJ2-2 and V is TRBV6-4, with 10 bases that match TRBD2. The CDR3 runs to 16 residues. V shed 0 bases, J shed 6 bases, and the junction held 4 bases outside the gene matches. Per germline, CDR1 MRHNA and CDR2 SNTAGT.

The chain links TRBV28 to TRBJ2-7; 9 bases line up with TRBD1. The CDR3 totals 13 residues. V was pared by 8 bases and J by 1 base, with 3 bases of the junction left unmatched. Per germline, CDR1 MDHEN and CDR2 SYDVKM. CDR3 bases: TGTGCCAGCTGGGGACAGGGATCCTACGAGCAGTACTTC. This sequence encodes CASWGQGSYEQYF.

V is TRBV5-1 and J is TRBJ2-3; 12 nucleotides match TRBD2. CDR1 and CDR2 from the germline V gene are SGHRS and YFSETQ. With 5 bases clipped from V and 4 bases from J, the junction kept 5 bases outside the gene matches. CDR3 length: 15 residues. The CDR3 sequence is CASSETSGSSDTQYF. The CDR3 coding sequence is TGCGCCAGCAGTGAGACTAGCGGGAGTTCAGATACGCAGTATTTT.

This chain connects TRBV25-1 to TRBJ2-7; TRBD1 aligns across 10 bases. V dropped 7 bases and J dropped 0; count of bases not matched to a gene: 3. The length of the CDR3 is 14 residues. In germline, CDR1 is MGHDK, CDR2 SYGVNS. CDR3 sequence reads: CASTRQGASYEQYF. The CDR3 DNA is TGTGCCAGCACTCGACAGGGGGCCTCCTACGAGCAGTACTTC.

V is TRBV28 and J is TRBJ1-1; 8 positions agree with TRBD1. The V gene end was trimmed by 8 bases and the J gene end by 1 base; junction bases not matched to a gene: 12. Germline V gives CDR1 MDHEN, CDR2 SYDVKM. CDR3 size: 16 residues. Here the CDR3 DNA reads TGTGCCAGCGATTTAAATCTGGACAGGGAGAACACTGAAGCTTTCTTT. Amino acid sequence: CASDLNLDRENTEAFF.

The V and J genes are TRBV11-1 and TRBJ2-1; D perhaps matches TRBD1 (6 bases). The CDR3 totals 13 residues. V was trimmed by 7 bases and J by 7 bases, leaving 14 bases between them. Per germline, CDR1 SGHAT and CDR2 FQDESV (reference sequence). DNA of the CDR3: TGTGCCAGCACCACTCCGAGGGGGAATGAGCAGTTCTTC. Encoded protein: CASTTPRGNEQFF.

The chain recombines TRBV5-1 with TRBJ1-4, with 8 nucleotides matching TRBD1. V shed 4 bases and J 8 bases; nucleotides not matched to a gene: 7. Germline V gives CDR1 SGHRS, CDR2 YFSETQ. The CDR3 runs to 14 residues. The DNA for the CDR3 is TGCGCCAGCAGCGAGGACAGGGTATCCGAAAAACTGTTTTTT. Protein product: CASSEDRVSEKLFF.

This sequence joins TRBV18 and TRBJ2-5; 8 bases line up with TRBD2. The CDR3 contains 14 residues. The J segment lost 3 bases and the V segment lost 6 bases, leaving 6 bases of the junction unmatched. Germline CDR1 KGHSH, CDR2 LQKENI. DNA for the CDR3: TGTGCCAGCTCTTGGACTAGCCAAAAAGAGACCCAGTACTTC. It translates to CASSWTSQKETQYF. Supplemented by reference TRBV18 and TRBJ2-5, the full variable domain reads NAGVMQNPRHLVRRRGQEARLRCSPMKGHSHVYWYRQLPEEGLKFMVYLQKENIIDESGMPKERFSAEFPKEGPSILRIQQVVRGDSAAYFCASSWTSQKETQYFGPGTRLLVL.

CDR3 DNA sequence: TGTGCCAGCTCCCCGGGGGGTAACACTGAAGCTTTCTTT. It codes for CASSPGGNTEAFF. The chain joins TRBV18 to TRBJ1-1; tentatively, D is TRBD1 (5 bases). The CDR3 runs to 13 residues. CDR1 is KGHSH and CDR2 is LQKENI in the germline V gene. The V end lost 6 bases, the J end lost 2 bases, and 10 bases lay between the germline ends. Using reference TRBV18 and TRBJ1-1 for the parts outside the CDR3, the full variable domain is NAGVMQNPRHLVRRRGQEARLRCSPMKGHSHVYWYRQLPEEGLKFMVYLQKENIIDESGMPKERFSAEFPKEGPSILRIQQVVRGDSAAYFCASSPGGNTEAFFGQGTRLTVV.

The chain carries TRBV18 and TRBJ2-7; 7 bases match TRBD2. CDR1 and CDR2 (germline): KGHSH, LQKENI. J lost 5 bases, V lost 3 bases, and 10 bases had no gene match. This CDR3 contains 15 residues. The CDR3 reads CASSPGVRSGNEQYF. CDR3 sequence (DNA): TGTGCCAGCTCACCCGGCGTGCGGAGCGGGAACGAGCAGTACTTC.